Listed below are T cell receptor beta chains from one sample, sequenced in a study of technical replicates of blood from four donors. Clones were read by immunoSEQ multiplex PCR, and TCRdb kept only the in-frame ones, dropping some. The sample lists 54,000 or so clones, approximately 94% occurring once. Specimen: T cells isolated from PBMCs. These receptors were collected from a human donor in good health. Each CDR3 is given with its conserved first and last residue. The D gene is left open where the match is weak.

V gene: TRBV5-4
J gene: TRBJ2-7
D gene: -
CDR3 protein: CASSPKTDRNEQYF
CDR3 DNA: TGTGCCAGCAGCCCAAAGACAGATCGCAACGAGCAGTACTTC

V gene: TRBV7-9
J gene: TRBJ2-7
D gene: TRBD1
CDR3 protein: CASSLEWDRGYEQYF
CDR3 DNA: TGTGCCAGCAGCCTTGAGTGGGACAGGGGTTACGAGCAGTACTTC

V gene: TRBV11-2
J gene: TRBJ2-5
D gene: TRBD1
CDR3 protein: CASSLGRQGPETQYF
CDR3 DNA: TGTGCCAGCAGCTTAGGGCGACAGGGGCCAGAGACCCAGTACTTC

V gene: TRBV10-3
J gene: TRBJ2-5
D gene: -
CDR3 protein: CAISETGLQETQYF
CDR3 DNA: TGTGCCATCAGTGAGACAGGCCTACAAGAGACCCAGTACTTC

V gene: TRBV9
J gene: TRBJ2-3
D gene: -
CDR3 protein: CASSVVGGGTDTQYF
CDR3 DNA: TGTGCCAGCAGCGTAGTCGGGGGAGGAACAGATACGCAGTATTTT

V gene: TRBV10-3
J gene: TRBJ2-7
D gene: -
CDR3 protein: CAISDSTKSSYEQYF
CDR3 DNA: TGTGCCATCAGCGATTCGACTAAGAGCTCCTACGAGCAGTACTTC

V gene: TRBV7-9
J gene: TRBJ2-3
D gene: TRBD1
CDR3 protein: CASSDRVTDTQYF
CDR3 DNA: TGTGCCAGCAGCGACAGGGTCACAGATACGCAGTATTTT

V gene: TRBV5-1
J gene: TRBJ2-7
D gene: TRBD1
CDR3 protein: CASSLAEGARYEQYF
CDR3 DNA: TGCGCCAGCAGCTTGGCCGAGGGGGCGAGATACGAGCAGTACTTC

V gene: TRBV5-4
J gene: TRBJ2-2
D gene: TRBD2
CDR3 protein: CASSWASGTGELFF
CDR3 DNA: TGTGCCAGCAGCTGGGCTAGCGGGACCGGGGAGCTGTTTTTT

V gene: TRBV6-5
J gene: TRBJ1-5
D gene: -
CDR3 protein: CASAPLGQLNQPQHF
CDR3 DNA: TGTGCCAGCGCCCCGCTCGGACAGCTCAATCAGCCCCAGCATTTT

V gene: TRBV28
J gene: TRBJ2-7
D gene: TRBD1
CDR3 protein: CASSFGTGIYEQYF
CDR3 DNA: TGTGCCAGCAGTTTCGGGACAGGGATTTACGAGCAGTACTTC

V gene: TRBV5-1
J gene: TRBJ2-7
D gene: -
CDR3 protein: CASSLFLQGRNEQYF
CDR3 DNA: TGCGCCAGCAGCTTATTTCTGCAGGGGAGAAACGAGCAGTACTTC

V gene: TRBV5-1
J gene: TRBJ2-2
D gene: TRBD1
CDR3 protein: CASIKGPTGQIRELFF
CDR3 DNA: TGCGCCAGCATTAAGGGTCCGACAGGGCAAATAAGGGAGCTGTTTTTT

V gene: TRBV28
J gene: TRBJ2-1
D gene: TRBD2
CDR3 protein: CASSSSGSWSSEQFF
CDR3 DNA: TGTGCCAGCAGTTCCAGCGGGAGTTGGAGCAGTGAGCAGTTCTTC

V gene: TRBV5-4
J gene: TRBJ2-7
D gene: TRBD2
CDR3 protein: CASSLKPPIGRGSYEQYF
CDR3 DNA: TGTGCCAGCAGCTTAAAGCCCCCCATCGGGAGGGGGAGCTACGAGCAGTACTTC

V gene: TRBV6-5
J gene: TRBJ2-5
D gene: -
CDR3 protein: CASSYSRRGETQYF
CDR3 DNA: TGTGCCAGCAGTTACTCCCGACGAGGGGAGACCCAGTACTTC

V gene: TRBV6-5
J gene: TRBJ1-2
D gene: TRBD1
CDR3 protein: CASSYGTGYYGYTF
CDR3 DNA: TGTGCCAGCAGTTACGGGACAGGTTACTATGGCTACACCTTC

V gene: TRBV28
J gene: TRBJ1-1
D gene: -
CDR3 protein: CASSFHRNTEAFF
CDR3 DNA: TGTGCCAGCAGTTTTCACAGGAACACTGAAGCTTTCTTT

V gene: TRBV5-4
J gene: TRBJ2-2
D gene: TRBD2
CDR3 protein: CASSLRPLAGYTGELFF
CDR3 DNA: TGTGCCAGCAGCCTGCGCCCCCTAGCGGGCTACACCGGGGAGCTGTTTTTT

V gene: TRBV5-6
J gene: TRBJ2-7
D gene: -
CDR3 protein: CASSLTGGEQYF
CDR3 DNA: TGTGCCAGCAGCTTGACAGGTGGGGAGCAGTACTTC

V gene: TRBV23-1
J gene: TRBJ2-3
D gene: TRBD2
CDR3 protein: CASSQAAGRDTDTQYF
CDR3 DNA: TGCGCCAGCAGTCAAGCCGCGGGGAGGGACACAGATACGCAGTATTTT

V gene: TRBV13
J gene: TRBJ1-1
D gene: -
CDR3 protein: CASSLIGGRTEAFF
CDR3 DNA: TGTGCCAGCAGCTTAATTGGGGGCCGAACTGAAGCTTTCTTT

V gene: TRBV6-5
J gene: TRBJ1-5
D gene: TRBD1
CDR3 protein: CASSYGTGGGPQHF
CDR3 DNA: TGTGCCAGCAGTTACGGGACAGGGGGGGGGCCCCAGCATTTT

V gene: TRBV5-6
J gene: TRBJ2-7
D gene: TRBD1
CDR3 protein: CASSPPGQGIPYEQYF
CDR3 DNA: TGTGCCAGCAGCCCTCCGGGACAGGGGATTCCCTACGAGCAGTACTTC

V gene: TRBV28
J gene: TRBJ2-1
D gene: -
CDR3 protein: CASSLNLNEQFF
CDR3 DNA: TGTGCCAGCAGTTTAAATCTCAATGAGCAGTTCTTC

V gene: TRBV7-3
J gene: TRBJ2-2
D gene: -
CDR3 protein: CASSLTSYTGELFF
CDR3 DNA: TGTGCCAGCAGCTTAACCTCCTACACCGGGGAGCTGTTTTTT

V gene: TRBV11-2
J gene: TRBJ2-7
D gene: TRBD2
CDR3 protein: CASSLGGTGYQQYF
CDR3 DNA: TGTGCCAGCAGCTTGGGGGGGACGGGGTATCAGCAGTACTTC

V gene: TRBV29-1
J gene: TRBJ1-1
D gene: -
CDR3 protein: CSSRREATEAFF
CDR3 DNA: TGCAGCTCCCGGAGAGAGGCCACTGAAGCTTTCTTT